This section outlines one T cell receptor (beta chain) sequence together with its context. The sample is drawn from a study of patients and donors after allogeneic stem cell transplantation. TCRdb processed the RT-PCR reads anew with MiXCR; each CDR3 protein has one entry. The sample includes roughly 180,000 distinct CDR3 sequences, 35% to 50% of them seen just once. The CDR3 sequence is 14 residues long. The V and J ends lost 4 bases and 0 bases respectively, with 7 bases between them. The source of this sequence is a human donor who was either an allogeneic HSCT recipient or a stem cell or donor lymphocyte infusion donor (not recorded which). It is not recorded whose cells these are; they may come from a transplant donor. The sequencing sample was made of blood, either unsorted or a sorted T cell fraction (not recorded which). The chain employs TRBV12-3 or TRBV12-4 and TRBJ2-1; D unclear. CDR3 coding DNA: TGTGCCAGCAGTTCCCCCGGCTCCTACAATGAGCAGTTCTTC. Encoded protein: CASSSPGSYNEQFF.